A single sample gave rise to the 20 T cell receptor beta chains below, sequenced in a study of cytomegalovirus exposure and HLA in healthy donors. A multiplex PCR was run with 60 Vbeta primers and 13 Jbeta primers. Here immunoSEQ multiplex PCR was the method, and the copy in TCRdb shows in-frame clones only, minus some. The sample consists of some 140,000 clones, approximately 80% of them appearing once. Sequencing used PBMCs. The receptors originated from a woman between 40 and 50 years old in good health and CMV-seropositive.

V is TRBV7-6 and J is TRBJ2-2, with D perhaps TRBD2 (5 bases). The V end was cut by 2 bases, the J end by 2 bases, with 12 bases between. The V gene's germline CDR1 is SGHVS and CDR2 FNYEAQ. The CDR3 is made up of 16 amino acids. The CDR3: CASSLRGPTNTGELFF. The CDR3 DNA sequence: TGTGCCAGCAGCTTACGGGGTCCAACCAACACCGGGGAGCTGTTTTTT.

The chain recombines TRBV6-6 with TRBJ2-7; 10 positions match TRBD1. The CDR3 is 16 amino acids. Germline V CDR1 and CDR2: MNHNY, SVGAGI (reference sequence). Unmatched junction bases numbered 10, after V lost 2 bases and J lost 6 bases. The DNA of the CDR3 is TGTGCCAGCAGTTACCTACTGGGGACAGGGGCGGGCGAGCAGTACTTC. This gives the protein CASSYLLGTGAGEQYF.

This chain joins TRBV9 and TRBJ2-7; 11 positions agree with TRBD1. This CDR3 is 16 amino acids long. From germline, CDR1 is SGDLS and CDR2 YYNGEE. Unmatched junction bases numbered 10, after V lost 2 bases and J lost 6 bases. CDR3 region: CASSVGPGTGGGEQYF. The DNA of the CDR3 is TGTGCCAGCAGCGTCGGGCCCGGGACAGGGGGAGGCGAGCAGTACTTC.

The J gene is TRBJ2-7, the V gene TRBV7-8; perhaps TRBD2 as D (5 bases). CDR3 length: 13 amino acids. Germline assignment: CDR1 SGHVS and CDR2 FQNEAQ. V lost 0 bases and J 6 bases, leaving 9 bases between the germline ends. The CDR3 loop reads CASSLAGRAEQYF. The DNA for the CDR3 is TGTGCCAGCAGCTTAGCGGGGAGAGCCGAGCAGTACTTC.

This chain's CDR3 is CASRTGEWSTEAFF. The CDR3 DNA reads TGTGCCAGCAGGACAGGGGAGTGGAGCACTGAAGCTTTCTTT. This chain connects TRBV19 to TRBJ1-1; the match to TRBD1 covers 9 bases. The CDR3 has 14 amino acids. Germline CDR1 is LNHDA and CDR2 is SQIVND (reference sequence). The ends lost 9 bases at V and 4 bases at J; junction bases unmatched: 9.

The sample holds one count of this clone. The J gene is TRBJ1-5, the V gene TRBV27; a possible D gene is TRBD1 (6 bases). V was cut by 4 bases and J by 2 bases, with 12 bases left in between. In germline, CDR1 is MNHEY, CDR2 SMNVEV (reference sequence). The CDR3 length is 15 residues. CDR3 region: CASSYDRSCNQPQHF. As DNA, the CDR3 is TGTGCCAGCAGTTACGACAGGAGTTGCAATCAGCCCCAGCATTTT.

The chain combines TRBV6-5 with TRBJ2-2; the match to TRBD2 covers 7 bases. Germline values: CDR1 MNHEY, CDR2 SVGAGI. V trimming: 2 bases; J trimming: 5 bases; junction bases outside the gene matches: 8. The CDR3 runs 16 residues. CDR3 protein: CASSYPSGGDTGELFF. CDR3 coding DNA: TGTGCCAGCAGTTACCCAAGTGGGGGGGATACCGGGGAGCTGTTTTTT.

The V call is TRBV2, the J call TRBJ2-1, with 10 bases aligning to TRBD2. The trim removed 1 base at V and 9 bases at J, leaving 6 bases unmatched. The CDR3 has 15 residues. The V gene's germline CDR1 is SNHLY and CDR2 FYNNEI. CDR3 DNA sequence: TGTGCCAGCAGTGAAGTCGCTAGCGGGAGTGTTGAGCAGTTCTTC. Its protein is CASSEVASGSVEQFF. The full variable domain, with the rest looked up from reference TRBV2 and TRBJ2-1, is EPEVTQTPSHQVTQMGQEVILRCVPISNHLYFYWYRQILGQKVEFLVSFYNNEISEKSEIFDDQFSVERPDGSNFTLKIRSTKLEDSAMYFCASSEVASGSVEQFFGPGTRLTVL.

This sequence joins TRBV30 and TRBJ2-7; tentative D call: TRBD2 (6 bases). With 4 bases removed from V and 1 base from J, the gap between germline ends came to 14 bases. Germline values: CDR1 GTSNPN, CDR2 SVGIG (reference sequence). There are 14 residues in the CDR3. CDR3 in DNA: TGTGCCTGGACGGCTAGCGCGACGTCCTACGAGCAGTACTTC. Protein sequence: CAWTASATSYEQYF.

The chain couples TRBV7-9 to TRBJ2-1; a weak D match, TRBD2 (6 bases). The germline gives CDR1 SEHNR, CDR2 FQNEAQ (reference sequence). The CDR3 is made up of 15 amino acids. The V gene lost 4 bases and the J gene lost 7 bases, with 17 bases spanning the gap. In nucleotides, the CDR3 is TGTGCCAGCAGCTCTACTGGAGGGCCGGGGAATGAGCAGTTCTTC. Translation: CASSSTGGPGNEQFF.

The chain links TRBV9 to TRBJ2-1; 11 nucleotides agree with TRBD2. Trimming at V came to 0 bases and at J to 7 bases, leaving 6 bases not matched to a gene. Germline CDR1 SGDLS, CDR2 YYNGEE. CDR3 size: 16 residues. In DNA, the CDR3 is TGTGCCAGCAGCGTAGCTCTAGCGGGAGGAGGTAATGAGCAGTTCTTC. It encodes CASSVALAGGGNEQFF.

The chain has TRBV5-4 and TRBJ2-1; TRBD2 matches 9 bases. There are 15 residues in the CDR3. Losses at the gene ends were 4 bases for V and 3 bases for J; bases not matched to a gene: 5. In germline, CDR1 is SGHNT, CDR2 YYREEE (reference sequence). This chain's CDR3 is CASSPLAGLYNEQFF. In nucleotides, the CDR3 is TGTGCCAGCAGCCCGCTAGCGGGACTCTACAATGAGCAGTTCTTC.

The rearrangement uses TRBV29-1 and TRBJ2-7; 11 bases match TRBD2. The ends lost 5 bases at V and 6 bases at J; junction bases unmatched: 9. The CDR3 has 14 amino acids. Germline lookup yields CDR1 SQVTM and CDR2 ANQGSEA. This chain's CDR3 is CSVLGTSGTREQYF. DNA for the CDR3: TGCAGCGTTCTTGGGACTAGCGGTACGCGCGAGCAGTACTTC.

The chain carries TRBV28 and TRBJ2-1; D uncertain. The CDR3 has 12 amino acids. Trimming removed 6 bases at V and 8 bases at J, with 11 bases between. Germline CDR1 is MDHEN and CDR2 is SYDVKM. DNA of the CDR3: TGTGCCAGCAGCCCCGTCGCAGATGAGCAGTTCTTC. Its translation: CASSPVADEQFF.

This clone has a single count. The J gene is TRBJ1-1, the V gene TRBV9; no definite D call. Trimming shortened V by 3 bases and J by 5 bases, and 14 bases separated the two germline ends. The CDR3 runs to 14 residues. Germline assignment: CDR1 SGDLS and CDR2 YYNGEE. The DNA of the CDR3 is TGTGCCAGCAGCGCCCAATCGGGTCGGACTGAAGCTTTCTTT. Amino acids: CASSAQSGRTEAFF.

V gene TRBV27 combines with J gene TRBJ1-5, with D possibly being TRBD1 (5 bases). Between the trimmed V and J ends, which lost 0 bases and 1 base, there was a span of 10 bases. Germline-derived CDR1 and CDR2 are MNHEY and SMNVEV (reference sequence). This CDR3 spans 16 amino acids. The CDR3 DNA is TGTGCCAGCAGTTTATCAGGGGAATGGAGCAATCAGCCCCAGCATTTT. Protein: CASSLSGEWSNQPQHF.

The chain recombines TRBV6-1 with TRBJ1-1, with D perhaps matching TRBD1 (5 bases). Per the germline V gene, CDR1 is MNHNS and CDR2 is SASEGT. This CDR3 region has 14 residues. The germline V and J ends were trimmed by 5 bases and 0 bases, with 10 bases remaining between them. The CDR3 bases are TGTGCCAGCAGTTATAGGGGCATGAACACTGAAGCTTTCTTT. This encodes CASSYRGMNTEAFF.

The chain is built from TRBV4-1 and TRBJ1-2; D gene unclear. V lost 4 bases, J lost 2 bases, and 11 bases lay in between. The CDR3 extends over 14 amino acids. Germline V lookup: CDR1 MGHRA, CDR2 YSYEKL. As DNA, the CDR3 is TGCGCCAGCAGCCGATGGCCGGGGAACTATGGCTACACCTTC. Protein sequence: CASSRWPGNYGYTF.

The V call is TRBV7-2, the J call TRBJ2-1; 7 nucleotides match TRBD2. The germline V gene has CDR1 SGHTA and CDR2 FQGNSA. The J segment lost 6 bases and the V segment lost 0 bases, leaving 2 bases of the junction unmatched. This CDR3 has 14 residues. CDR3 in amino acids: CASSLAGGFNEQFF. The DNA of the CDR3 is TGTGCCAGCAGCTTAGCGGGAGGGTTCAATGAGCAGTTCTTC.

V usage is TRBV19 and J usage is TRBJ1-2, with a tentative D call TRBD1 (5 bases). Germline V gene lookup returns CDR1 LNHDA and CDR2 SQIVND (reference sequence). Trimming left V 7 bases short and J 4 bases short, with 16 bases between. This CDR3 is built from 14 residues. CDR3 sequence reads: CASTPWKGSYGYTF. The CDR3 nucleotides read TGTGCCAGTACTCCTTGGAAGGGGTCCTATGGCTACACCTTC.